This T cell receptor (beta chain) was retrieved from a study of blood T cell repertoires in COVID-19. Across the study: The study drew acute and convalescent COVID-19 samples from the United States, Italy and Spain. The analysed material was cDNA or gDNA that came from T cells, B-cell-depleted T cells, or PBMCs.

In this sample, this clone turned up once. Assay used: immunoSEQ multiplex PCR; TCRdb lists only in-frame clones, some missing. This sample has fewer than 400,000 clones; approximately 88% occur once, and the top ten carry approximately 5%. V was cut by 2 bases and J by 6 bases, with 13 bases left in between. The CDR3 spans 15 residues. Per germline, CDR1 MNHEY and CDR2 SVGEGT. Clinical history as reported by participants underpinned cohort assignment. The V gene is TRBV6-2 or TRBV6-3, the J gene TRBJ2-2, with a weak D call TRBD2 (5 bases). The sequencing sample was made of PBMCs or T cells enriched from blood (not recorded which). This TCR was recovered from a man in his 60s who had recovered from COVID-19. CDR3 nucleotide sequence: TGTGCCAGCAGTTACGGTCGGCTAGCCTCCGGGGAGCTGTTTTTT. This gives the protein CASSYGRLASGELFF.